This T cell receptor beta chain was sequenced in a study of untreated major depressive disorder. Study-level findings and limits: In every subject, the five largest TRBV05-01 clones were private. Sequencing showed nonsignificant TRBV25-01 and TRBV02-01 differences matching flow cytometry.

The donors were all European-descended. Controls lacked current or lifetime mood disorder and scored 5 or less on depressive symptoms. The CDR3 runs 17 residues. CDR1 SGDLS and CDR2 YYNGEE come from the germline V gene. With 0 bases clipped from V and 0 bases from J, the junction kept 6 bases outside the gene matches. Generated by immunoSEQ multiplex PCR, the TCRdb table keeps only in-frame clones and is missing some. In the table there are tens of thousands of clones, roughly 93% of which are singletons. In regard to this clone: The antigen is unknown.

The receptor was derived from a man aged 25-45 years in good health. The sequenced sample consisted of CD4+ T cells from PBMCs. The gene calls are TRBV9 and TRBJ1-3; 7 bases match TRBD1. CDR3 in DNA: TGTGCCAGCAGCGTAGCAGGGGGGTCATACTCTGGAAACACCATATATTTT. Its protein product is CASSVAGGSYSGNTIYF.